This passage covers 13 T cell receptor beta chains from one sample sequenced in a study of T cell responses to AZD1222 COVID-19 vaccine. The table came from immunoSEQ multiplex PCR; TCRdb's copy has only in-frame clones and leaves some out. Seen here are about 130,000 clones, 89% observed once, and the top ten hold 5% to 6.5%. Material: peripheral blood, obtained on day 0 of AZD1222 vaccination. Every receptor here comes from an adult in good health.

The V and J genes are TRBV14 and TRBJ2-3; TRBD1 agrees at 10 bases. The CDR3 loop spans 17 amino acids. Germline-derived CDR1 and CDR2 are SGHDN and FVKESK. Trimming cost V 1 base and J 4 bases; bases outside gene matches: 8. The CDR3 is CASSQVGPGQGPDTQYF. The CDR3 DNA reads TGTGCCAGCAGCCAAGTGGGACCGGGACAGGGGCCAGATACGCAGTATTTT.

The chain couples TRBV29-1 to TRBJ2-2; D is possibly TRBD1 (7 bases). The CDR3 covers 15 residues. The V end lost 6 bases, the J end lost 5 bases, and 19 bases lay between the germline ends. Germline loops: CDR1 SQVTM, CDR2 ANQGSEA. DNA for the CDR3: TGCAGCGTCCCGATACCAGGGGGGCGGACCGGGGAGCTGTTTTTT. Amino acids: CSVPIPGGRTGELFF.

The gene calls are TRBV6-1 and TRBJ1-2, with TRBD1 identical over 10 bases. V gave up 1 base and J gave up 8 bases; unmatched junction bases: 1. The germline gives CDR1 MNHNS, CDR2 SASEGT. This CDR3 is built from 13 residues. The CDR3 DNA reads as TGTGCCAGCAGTGAAGTGACAGGGGGCGGCTACACCTTC. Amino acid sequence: CASSEVTGGGYTF.

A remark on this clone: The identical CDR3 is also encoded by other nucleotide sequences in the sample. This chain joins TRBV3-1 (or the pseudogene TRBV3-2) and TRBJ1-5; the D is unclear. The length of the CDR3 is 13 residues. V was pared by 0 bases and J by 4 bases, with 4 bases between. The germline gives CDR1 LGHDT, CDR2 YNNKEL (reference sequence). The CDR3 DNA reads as TGTGCCAGCAGCCAAGACAGAAATCAGCCCCAGCATTTT. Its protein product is CASSQDRNQPQHF.

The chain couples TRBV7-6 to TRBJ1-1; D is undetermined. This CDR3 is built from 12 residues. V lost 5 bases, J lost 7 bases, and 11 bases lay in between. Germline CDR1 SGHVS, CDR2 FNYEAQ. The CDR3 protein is CASSDLGNEAFF. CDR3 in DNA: TGTGCCAGCAGCGACCTAGGGAATGAAGCTTTCTTT. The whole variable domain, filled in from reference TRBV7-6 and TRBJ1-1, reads GAGVSQSPRYKVTKRGQDVALRCDPISGHVSLYWYRQALGQGPEFLTYFNYEAQQDKSGLPNDRFSAERPEGSISTLTIQRTEQRDSAMYRCASSDLGNEAFFGQGTRLTVV.

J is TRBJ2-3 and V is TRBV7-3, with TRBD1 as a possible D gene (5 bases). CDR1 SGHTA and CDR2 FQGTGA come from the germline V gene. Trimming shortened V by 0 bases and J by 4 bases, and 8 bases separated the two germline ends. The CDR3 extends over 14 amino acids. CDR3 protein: CASSLTGPPDTQYF. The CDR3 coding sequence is TGTGCCAGCAGCTTAACGGGGCCGCCAGATACGCAGTATTTT.

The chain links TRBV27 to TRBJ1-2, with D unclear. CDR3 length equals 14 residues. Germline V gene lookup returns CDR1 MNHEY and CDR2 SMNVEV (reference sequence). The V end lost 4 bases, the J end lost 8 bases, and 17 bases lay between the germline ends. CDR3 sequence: CASSSSTVGKGYTF. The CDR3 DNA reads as TGTGCCAGCAGTTCCTCTACTGTAGGGAAAGGCTACACCTTC.

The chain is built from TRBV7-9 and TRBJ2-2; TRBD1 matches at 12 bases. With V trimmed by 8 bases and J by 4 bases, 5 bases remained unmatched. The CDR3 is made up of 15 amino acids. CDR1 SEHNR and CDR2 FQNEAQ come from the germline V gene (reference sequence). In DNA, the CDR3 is TGTGCCAGCGATGGGGGACAGGGGGCCACCGGGGAGCTGTTTTTT. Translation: CASDGGQGATGELFF.

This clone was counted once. In nucleotides, the CDR3 is TGTGCCAGCAGTTACCAGGTCGGGGAGCTGTTTTTT. It encodes CASSYQVGELFF. J is TRBJ2-2 and V is TRBV12-3 or TRBV12-4; unclear D gene. The CDR3 is 12 amino acids. The V and J ends lost 4 bases and 7 bases respectively, with 7 bases between them.

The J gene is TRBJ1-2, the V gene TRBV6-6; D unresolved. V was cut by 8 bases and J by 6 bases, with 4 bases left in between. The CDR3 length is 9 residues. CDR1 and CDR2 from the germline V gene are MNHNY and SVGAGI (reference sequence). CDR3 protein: CASGDGYTF. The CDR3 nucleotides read TGTGCCAGCGGGGATGGCTACACCTTC.

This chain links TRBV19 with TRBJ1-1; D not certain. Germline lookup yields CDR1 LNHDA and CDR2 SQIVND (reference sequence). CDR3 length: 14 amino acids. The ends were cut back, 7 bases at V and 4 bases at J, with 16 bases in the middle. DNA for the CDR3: TGTGCCAGTACTCTCCAGGCGGGGATCACTGAAGCTTTCTTT. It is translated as CASTLQAGITEAFF.

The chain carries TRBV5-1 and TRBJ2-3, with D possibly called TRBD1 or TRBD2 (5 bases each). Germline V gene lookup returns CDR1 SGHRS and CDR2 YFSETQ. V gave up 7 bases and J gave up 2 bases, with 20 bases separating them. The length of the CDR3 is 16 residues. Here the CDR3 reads CASGGVVDSHTDTQYF. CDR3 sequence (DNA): TGCGCCAGCGGGGGAGTTGTAGACAGCCACACAGATACGCAGTATTTT.

The CDR3 is CAISRDSTNEKLFF. CDR3 in DNA: TGTGCCATCAGCCGGGACAGCACAAATGAAAAACTGTTTTTT. The gene calls are TRBV10-3 and TRBJ1-4; 7 positions match TRBD1. CDR3 length: 14 amino acids. Germline lookup yields CDR1 ENHRY and CDR2 SYGVKD. The ends lost 6 bases at V and 5 bases at J; junction bases unmatched: 6.